Listed below are T cell receptor beta chains from one sample, sequenced in a study of T cell responses to AZD1222 COVID-19 vaccine. The method was immunoSEQ multiplex PCR; TCRdb's version includes in-frame clones alone and lacks a portion of them. The sample lists 150,000 to 200,000 clones; 90% to 95% were seen once. This sample comprised peripheral blood, obtained 28 days after the second AZD1222 dose. Every receptor here comes from an adult who received the AZD1222 COVID-19 vaccine. The CDR3 runs from the conserved cysteine through the conserved F or W. D genes are given only for firm matches. Only part of the rows carry a size: once, few, many, or a class if the clone is expanded.

cdr3_aa: CASSQLMTGGRDNSPLHF; cdr3_nt: TGCGCCAGCAGCCAACTTATGACAGGGGGAAGGGATAATTCACCCCTCCACTTT; d_call: TRBD1; clone_size: NA; j_call: TRBJ1-6; v_call: TRBV4-1
cdr3_aa: CASSPQALNRQGYTEAFF; cdr3_nt: TGTGCCAGCTCACCACAGGCCCTCAACCGACAGGGGTACACTGAAGCTTTCTTT; d_call: TRBD1; clone_size: NA; j_call: TRBJ1-1; v_call: TRBV18
cdr3_aa: CASSLVRGGGYTF; cdr3_nt: TGTGCCAGCAGTTTAGTAAGGGGCGGCGGCTACACCTTC; d_call: NA; clone_size: NA; j_call: TRBJ1-2; v_call: TRBV27
cdr3_aa: CASSQGANTEAFF; cdr3_nt: TGTGCCAGCAGCCAAGGGGCGAACACTGAAGCTTTCTTT; d_call: NA; clone_size: NA; j_call: TRBJ1-1; v_call: TRBV3-1/TRBV3-2
cdr3_aa: CASSRQGDQPQHF; cdr3_nt: TGTGCCAGCAGTAGACAGGGGGATCAGCCCCAGCATTTT; d_call: TRBD1; clone_size: NA; j_call: TRBJ1-5; v_call: TRBV7-2
cdr3_aa: CASSQEGTPNTEAFF; cdr3_nt: TGCGCCAGCAGCCAAGAGGGGACACCGAACACTGAAGCTTTCTTT; d_call: NA; clone_size: NA; j_call: TRBJ1-1; v_call: TRBV4-1
cdr3_aa: CASSTQTGANTEAFF; cdr3_nt: TGTGCCAGCAGCACCCAGACAGGGGCGAACACTGAAGCTTTCTTT; d_call: TRBD1; clone_size: NA; j_call: TRBJ1-1; v_call: TRBV9
cdr3_aa: CASSLLGGGKEKLFF; cdr3_nt: TGTGCCAGCAGTTTATTAGGTGGAGGGAAGGAAAAACTGTTTTTT; d_call: NA; clone_size: NA; j_call: TRBJ1-4; v_call: TRBV27
cdr3_aa: CASSPPMYNEQFF; cdr3_nt: TGTGCCAGCAGCCCCCCTATGTACAATGAGCAGTTCTTC; d_call: NA; clone_size: NA; j_call: TRBJ2-1; v_call: TRBV7-8
cdr3_aa: CASSLTGTTEAFF; cdr3_nt: TGTGCCAGCAGCTTGACAGGGACCACTGAAGCTTTCTTT; d_call: TRBD1; clone_size: NA; j_call: TRBJ1-1; v_call: TRBV6-5
cdr3_aa: CASSVLQGGNTGELFF; cdr3_nt: TGTGCCAGCTCAGTTCTCCAGGGCGGGAACACCGGGGAGCTGTTTTTT; d_call: NA; clone_size: NA; j_call: TRBJ2-2; v_call: TRBV18
cdr3_aa: CASSSGRGWGAFTDTQYF; cdr3_nt: TGTGCCAGCAGCTCCGGTAGAGGGTGGGGGGCTTTCACAGATACGCAGTATTTT; d_call: NA; clone_size: NA; j_call: TRBJ2-3; v_call: TRBV7-3
cdr3_aa: CASSLIKRGVDPEAFF; cdr3_nt: TGTGCCAGCAGCCTCATCAAACGGGGGGTCGACCCTGAAGCTTTCTTT; d_call: NA; clone_size: NA; j_call: TRBJ1-1; v_call: TRBV5-6
cdr3_aa: CASFPEDTGNTIYF; cdr3_nt: TGTGCCAGCTTCCCAGAAGATACTGGAAACACCATATATTTT; d_call: NA; clone_size: NA; j_call: TRBJ1-3; v_call: TRBV18
cdr3_aa: CASSPTVPGELFF; cdr3_nt: TGTGCCAGCAGCCCCACTGTGCCCGGGGAGCTGTTTTTT; d_call: NA; clone_size: NA; j_call: TRBJ2-2; v_call: TRBV11-3
cdr3_aa: CASRVGGQVDF; cdr3_nt: TGTGCCAGCAGAGTGGGAGGACAAGTTGACTTC; d_call: NA; clone_size: NA; j_call: TRBJ2-7; v_call: TRBV6-5
cdr3_aa: CATLGQGDNEQFF; cdr3_nt: TGTGCCACGTTGGGGCAGGGCGACAATGAGCAGTTCTTC; d_call: NA; clone_size: few; j_call: TRBJ2-1; v_call: TRBV10-3
cdr3_aa: CASSLAPLWGKNTGELFF; cdr3_nt: TGTGCCAGCAGCTTAGCCCCTCTTTGGGGGAAAAACACCGGGGAGCTGTTTTTT; d_call: NA; clone_size: NA; j_call: TRBJ2-2; v_call: TRBV7-6
cdr3_aa: CASSDWTYNSPLHF; cdr3_nt: TGTGCCAGCAGTGATTGGACCTATAATTCACCCCTCCACTTT; d_call: NA; clone_size: NA; j_call: TRBJ1-6; v_call: TRBV25-1
cdr3_aa: CASSSTGGAGEKLFF; cdr3_nt: TGTGCCAGCAGCAGCACAGGGGGCGCGGGAGAAAAACTGTTTTTT; d_call: TRBD1; clone_size: NA; j_call: TRBJ1-4; v_call: TRBV3-1/TRBV3-2
cdr3_aa: CASSPRDSRNEKLFF; cdr3_nt: TGTGCCAGCAGCCCTCGGGACAGCAGAAATGAAAAACTGTTTTTT; d_call: TRBD1; clone_size: NA; j_call: TRBJ1-4; v_call: TRBV7-2
cdr3_aa: CATSTQIGGELFF; cdr3_nt: TGTGCCACCAGCACCCAAATCGGAGGGGAGCTGTTTTTT; d_call: NA; clone_size: NA; j_call: TRBJ2-2; v_call: TRBV15
cdr3_aa: CASSQAGGLFLYEQYF; cdr3_nt: TGCGCCAGCAGCCAAGCGGGGGGACTGTTCCTCTACGAGCAGTACTTC; d_call: TRBD2; clone_size: once; j_call: TRBJ2-7; v_call: TRBV4-1
cdr3_aa: CASSPQGVGGYTF; cdr3_nt: TGCGCCAGCAGCCCTCAGGGTGTTGGTGGCTACACCTTC; d_call: NA; clone_size: NA; j_call: TRBJ1-2; v_call: TRBV4-1
cdr3_aa: CAWSQGGDNTGELFF; cdr3_nt: TGTGCCTGGAGTCAAGGGGGGGATAACACCGGGGAGCTGTTTTTT; d_call: NA; clone_size: NA; j_call: TRBJ2-2; v_call: TRBV30
cdr3_aa: CASSRGQTYSPLHF; cdr3_nt: TGTGCCAGCAGCCGAGGACAGACCTATTCACCCCTCCACTTT; d_call: NA; clone_size: NA; j_call: TRBJ1-6; v_call: TRBV6-5
cdr3_aa: CASKDRANGYTF; cdr3_nt: TGTGCCAGCAAAGACAGGGCCAATGGCTACACCTTC; d_call: TRBD1; clone_size: NA; j_call: TRBJ1-2; v_call: TRBV27
cdr3_aa: CASSLRSTDTQYF; cdr3_nt: TGTGCCAGCAGCCTCCGGAGCACAGATACGCAGTATTTT; d_call: NA; clone_size: NA; j_call: TRBJ2-3; v_call: TRBV4-2
cdr3_aa: CASPLLAEETQYF; cdr3_nt: TGTGCCAGCCCCCTTCTAGCGGAAGAGACCCAGTACTTC; d_call: TRBD2; clone_size: NA; j_call: TRBJ2-5; v_call: TRBV12-3/TRBV12-4
cdr3_aa: CATSGGQGNTDTQYF; cdr3_nt: TGTGCCACCAGTGGAGGACAGGGGAACACAGATACGCAGTATTTT; d_call: TRBD1; clone_size: NA; j_call: TRBJ2-3; v_call: TRBV24-1
cdr3_aa: CAISDPGKNTEAFF; cdr3_nt: TGTGCCATCAGTGACCCGGGGAAGAACACTGAAGCTTTCTTT; d_call: NA; clone_size: NA; j_call: TRBJ1-1; v_call: TRBV10-3
cdr3_aa: CASSEFGTENTGELFF; cdr3_nt: TGTGCCAGCAGTGAATTTGGGACAGAGAACACCGGGGAGCTGTTTTTT; d_call: TRBD1; clone_size: NA; j_call: TRBJ2-2; v_call: TRBV2
cdr3_aa: CASSSYQGSDQPQHF; cdr3_nt: TGTGCCAGTAGTTCGTATCAGGGTTCCGATCAGCCCCAGCATTTT; d_call: NA; clone_size: NA; j_call: TRBJ1-5; v_call: TRBV19
cdr3_aa: CASTSLQGGAQHF; cdr3_nt: TGTGCCAGCACCAGCCTACAGGGGGGCGCCCAGCATTTT; d_call: TRBD1; clone_size: NA; j_call: TRBJ1-5; v_call: TRBV27
cdr3_aa: CASSYVGLGGYTF; cdr3_nt: TGTGCCAGCAGTTACGTGGGGTTAGGCGGCTACACCTTC; d_call: NA; clone_size: once; j_call: TRBJ1-2; v_call: TRBV6-6
cdr3_aa: CASSIGGLGSYNEQFF; cdr3_nt: TGTGCCAGTAGTATAGGAGGACTCGGCTCCTACAATGAGCAGTTCTTC; d_call: NA; clone_size: NA; j_call: TRBJ2-1; v_call: TRBV19
cdr3_aa: CASSPQPGYQPQHF; cdr3_nt: TGTGCCAGCTCACCCCAACCAGGGTATCAGCCCCAGCATTTT; d_call: NA; clone_size: NA; j_call: TRBJ1-5; v_call: TRBV18
cdr3_aa: CASSFRDPRNTEAFF; cdr3_nt: TGCGCCAGCAGCTTCCGGGACCCGAGGAACACTGAAGCTTTCTTT; d_call: NA; clone_size: NA; j_call: TRBJ1-1; v_call: TRBV5-1
cdr3_aa: CAISGAGPYEQYF; cdr3_nt: TGTGCCATCAGTGGGGCAGGGCCCTACGAGCAGTACTTC; d_call: NA; clone_size: NA; j_call: TRBJ2-7; v_call: TRBV10-3
cdr3_aa: CSASQGTSLGYTF; cdr3_nt: TGCAGTGCTAGTCAGGGAACATCTCTTGGCTACACCTTC; d_call: NA; clone_size: NA; j_call: TRBJ1-2; v_call: TRBV20-1
cdr3_aa: CASSSWDRANEKLFF; cdr3_nt: TGTGCCAGCAGCTCTTGGGACAGGGCTAATGAAAAACTGTTTTTT; d_call: TRBD1; clone_size: NA; j_call: TRBJ1-4; v_call: TRBV7-2
cdr3_aa: CASSIRQGSETQYF; cdr3_nt: TGTGCCAGCAGCATTCGACAGGGAAGTGAGACCCAGTACTTC; d_call: TRBD1; clone_size: NA; j_call: TRBJ2-5; v_call: TRBV27
cdr3_aa: CASSLRRTTDKLFF; cdr3_nt: TGTGCCAGCAGCCTTCGACGGACTACCGATAAACTGTTTTTT; d_call: NA; clone_size: NA; j_call: TRBJ1-4; v_call: TRBV7-2
cdr3_aa: CASSFGTGANSPLHF; cdr3_nt: TGCGCCAGCAGCTTCGGTACAGGGGCTAATTCACCCCTCCACTTT; d_call: TRBD1; clone_size: NA; j_call: TRBJ1-6; v_call: TRBV5-1
cdr3_aa: CASIGGAGDTIYF; cdr3_nt: TGTGCCAGCATTGGAGGGGCTGGAGACACCATATATTTT; d_call: NA; clone_size: NA; j_call: TRBJ1-3; v_call: TRBV6-5
cdr3_aa: CASSLAGGSYEQYF; cdr3_nt: TGTGCCAGCAGCTTAGCTGGGGGCTCCTACGAGCAGTACTTC; d_call: NA; clone_size: NA; j_call: TRBJ2-7; v_call: TRBV7-2
cdr3_aa: CASSPILGPYGYTF; cdr3_nt: TGTGCCAGCAGCCCCATTCTTGGACCCTATGGCTACACCTTC; d_call: NA; clone_size: NA; j_call: TRBJ1-2; v_call: TRBV9
cdr3_aa: CASSAKPQGITGELFF; cdr3_nt: TGTGCCAGCAGCGCTAAACCACAGGGGATCACCGGGGAGCTGTTTTTT; d_call: TRBD1; clone_size: NA; j_call: TRBJ2-2; v_call: TRBV7-2
cdr3_aa: CASSSSGGPYEQYF; cdr3_nt: TGTGCCAGCAGTTCTAGCGGGGGGCCCTACGAGCAGTACTTC; d_call: TRBD2; clone_size: NA; j_call: TRBJ2-7; v_call: TRBV6-6
cdr3_aa: CASSRQPPGRDSGNTIYF; cdr3_nt: TGTGCCAGCAGCCGTCAACCCCCTGGACGGGACTCTGGAAACACCATATATTTT; d_call: NA; clone_size: NA; j_call: TRBJ1-3; v_call: TRBV4-2
cdr3_aa: CASSQEEGRWAPLHF; cdr3_nt: TGTGCCAGCAGCCAAGAGGAGGGCAGGTGGGCACCCCTCCACTTT; d_call: NA; clone_size: NA; j_call: TRBJ1-6; v_call: TRBV3-1/TRBV3-2
cdr3_aa: CASSPPGTPNYGYTF; cdr3_nt: TGTGCCAGCTCACCACCGGGGACACCCAACTATGGCTACACCTTC; d_call: NA; clone_size: NA; j_call: TRBJ1-2; v_call: TRBV18
cdr3_aa: CASSPGAGNGYTF; cdr3_nt: TGTGCCAGCAGCCCAGGGGCAGGGAATGGCTACACCTTC; d_call: NA; clone_size: NA; j_call: TRBJ1-2; v_call: TRBV27
cdr3_aa: CASSQDMRGGMETQYF; cdr3_nt: TGTGCCAGCAGCCAAGATATGCGGGGGGGCATGGAGACCCAGTACTTC; d_call: TRBD2; clone_size: NA; j_call: TRBJ2-5; v_call: TRBV4-2
cdr3_aa: CASSPQGLGGELFF; cdr3_nt: TGTGCCAGCTCACCTCAGGGCCTCGGCGGGGAGCTGTTTTTT; d_call: NA; clone_size: NA; j_call: TRBJ2-2; v_call: TRBV18
cdr3_aa: CASGRISNQPQHF; cdr3_nt: TGTGCCAGCGGACGGATCAGCAATCAGCCCCAGCATTTT; d_call: NA; clone_size: NA; j_call: TRBJ1-5; v_call: TRBV19
cdr3_aa: CASSSGIPGQWGYTF; cdr3_nt: TGTGCCAGCAGTTCCGGGATTCCAGGCCAGTGGGGCTACACCTTC; d_call: NA; clone_size: NA; j_call: TRBJ1-2; v_call: TRBV27
cdr3_aa: CASSFGQIHQPQHF; cdr3_nt: TGTGCCAGCAGCTTTGGACAGATCCATCAGCCCCAGCATTTT; d_call: NA; clone_size: NA; j_call: TRBJ1-5; v_call: TRBV7-2
cdr3_aa: CAWSVDGESTDTQYF; cdr3_nt: TGTGCCTGGAGTGTAGACGGAGAAAGCACAGATACGCAGTATTTT; d_call: NA; clone_size: NA; j_call: TRBJ2-3; v_call: TRBV30